This T cell receptor beta chain was documented in a study of cytomegalovirus exposure and HLA in healthy donors (dated by TCRdb to 2017 to 2019). With respect to the entire study: In an earlier analysis of several hundred of the donors, about 260 Gb of sequence data and 90 million to 130 million unique TCR beta sequences from about 190 million T cells were reported. An early release covering roughly 600 HLA-typed donors comprised roughly 300 gigabases of sequencing data and approximately 85 million unique TCR sequences. Of the roughly 400 genotyped donors, over 80% were placed in the genetic ancestry cluster associated with self-reported Caucasian donors. The aim of the study was to test whether cataloging public T cell receptors could identify signatures of past pathogen exposure. The study profiled the T cell repertoires of hundreds of subjects by immunosequencing and related them to cytomegalovirus serostatus. Besides the first cohort of roughly 700 subjects, a separate validation cohort made up of 95 to 150 different subjects was used. High-throughput TCR immunosequencing, statistical association of individual TCRs with disease status, and machine learning were combined to predict cytomegalovirus infection status. A later analysis re-examined previously published TCR beta repertoires from over 500 donors and added high-resolution HLA genotyping to investigate patterns of TCR occurrence. Rather than drawing on any new phenotypic data, the later analysis identified candidate immune exposures from TCR beta sequences and the way those sequences occurred across donors. In an earlier analysis of roughly 580 of the donors, high-throughput TCR beta sequencing was used to judge whether each TCR beta V gene segment behaved as functional or pseudogenic. Alongside the repertoire data, information on donor age, sex, ethnicity and CMV serostatus was compiled. A later genetic analysis took genome-wide SNP genotypes for about 55% of the roughly 670 donors and used that subset as a discovery cohort. All discovery cohort repertoires had been generated using a single sequencing platform. HLA typing covered class I and class II loci at four-digit resolution. Typing coverage differed by locus: A, B, C, DRB1 and DQB1 were typed in roughly 620-630 donors, DQA1 in about 560, DPA1 in 600 to 610, and DPB1 in approximately 450. About 5 DR-DQ haplotypes were handled as single units for association and clustering, since linkage in the cohort was strong. Among some 400 genotyped donors of the cohort, an average of roughly 240,000 unique TCR beta nucleotide sequences were sequenced per donor, around 18% of them non-productive.

In total, 600 or so healthy bone marrow donors made up the cohort. At the time of sampling, every cohort member was nominally healthy, though immune exposures that went unrecorded were likely present. The donor was CMV seronegative and was included in the group of several hundred seronegative cohort members. Every donor gave a peripheral blood sample, and the peripheral blood mononuclear cells from that sample were used for TCR beta sequencing. The Qiagen DNeasy Blood Extraction Kit was used to extract genomic DNA from the blood cell samples. CDR1 is given as SGHVS and CDR2 as FQNEAQ, both from the germline V gene. V trim: 5 bases; J trim: 2 bases; unmatched bases: 11. The CDR3 contains 18 residues, cysteine and phenylalanine counted. Here the CDR3 DNA is all that survives: 54 bases in frame from base 1. With respect to this clone: No cognate antigen has been identified for it. No qualities accompany the bases; no much larger clone lies one base away.

Results and caveats for the whole study, not just this receptor: The cohort was sequenced for TCR beta chains only, and without alpha or paired-chain data the features that could be detected were limited. A total of about 180 TCR beta chains were listed by the study as associated with cytomegalovirus. When HLA alleles, especially DR and DQ, strongly co-occurred, attributing TCR associations to individual alleles was difficult. Compared with equally common non-associated chains, HLA-associated TCR beta chains in a later analysis were more clonally expanded and had lower generation probabilities. In both the original and validation cohorts, the classifier was reported to diagnose cytomegalovirus status with high specificity and sensitivity. The only immune exposure information available for the cohort was CMV serostatus. Because HLA typing was unavailable for some donors at each locus, only the typed subset was used in association tests. Because counts were too low, approximately 15 rarely observed V segments, including chromosome 9 orphons, were excluded from the earlier analysis of roughly 580 of the donors. Most TCR sequences were observed very rarely across donors, whereas some public TCRs were present in many individuals. V-gene and J-gene trimming of TCR beta chains was associated with a missense DCLRE1C variant in a later genetic analysis, and the association was replicated in an independent cohort. It was suggested by the authors that the approach could potentially be generalized to other disease states and immunological phenotypes. Several of the top co-occurrence clusters appeared to be linked to parvovirus B19, influenza, CMV and Epstein-Barr virus, according to a later analysis. A cluster of highly shared sequence variants was judged likely to be a technical artifact of the sequencing pipeline. Compared with the roughly 700-donor mean, donors in an Asian-associated ancestry cluster had fewer N-insertions in productive TCRs, according to a later genetic analysis. A later analysis found that TCR association rates varied across HLA loci, with DRB1 alleles showing the most associated TCRs and HLA-C alleles the fewest. An earlier analysis of approximately 600 of the donors showed that most TCR beta V segments appeared in productive rearrangements either about 87% or about 30% of the time, which broadly matched IMGT annotations. Because the 87-base-pair reads could not distinguish some IMGT-functional V segments, including TRBV6-2 and TRBV6-3, those segments were excluded. A further reported finding was that TCR beta sequences accurately predicted the HLA-A and HLA-B alleles for most subjects in the first cohort. According to a later analysis, most CMV-associated TCR beta chains appeared to be HLA-restricted, and the HLA associations seemed to be driven largely by CMV exposure. A few of the identified cytomegalovirus-associated TCR beta chains were confirmed in vitro to be specific for cytomegalovirus antigens. Correlated functional status among segregating V segments might reflect linkage disequilibrium, but an unknown experimental factor could not be ruled out. Sequencing depth was assumed to be roughly uniform across donors in the presence/absence analyses, though that assumption may not hold. Specific HLA alleles were associated with 15,000 to 20,000 TCR beta sequences at a false discovery rate of 0.05 in a later analysis.

Libraries were built with the immunoSEQ multiplex PCR assay. For the multiplex PCR, a mixture combining 60 forward primers for TCR Vbeta segments and 13 reverse primers for TCR Jbeta segments was used. A multiplex PCR assay on genomic DNA amplified the CDR3 region of rearranged TCR beta genes. On the Illumina HiSeq System, the amplified TCR beta libraries were sequenced as 87-base-pair reads. In the original analysis: Across the roughly 600 repertoires, a later analysis counted about 81 million unique TCR beta chains, some 11 million of which were shared by at least two donors. Raw reads were error-corrected and collapsed into unique sequences with a nearest-neighbor algorithm that merged closely related sequences to remove PCR and sequencing errors. V, D and J gene segments were assigned by aligning CDR3 sequences to IMGT reference sequences. For a sequence to be retained, a match of at least six nucleotides was required to both a V gene segment and a J gene segment. Rearrangements were classified as productive when the CDR3 lacked stop codons and remained in frame with V and J, and all other rearrangements were classified as non-productive. Following IMGT convention, CDR3 was defined as the stretch from the second conserved V-encoded cysteine up to the conserved J-encoded phenylalanine. The earlier analysis of about 610 of the donors excluded sequences that lacked an unambiguous match to a single V gene segment. An earlier analysis of fewer than 750 of the donors called V segments functional above 56.7% productive rearrangements and segregating when the between-donor standard deviation exceeded 5%. To diagnose cytomegalovirus status from the catalog of TCR beta chain sequences, a statistical classification framework was built. V and J gene assignment, in a later analysis, came from comparing TCR nucleotide sequences with IMGT/GENE-DB human TR gene sequences. Using the TCRdist pipeline, a later analysis assigned CDR3 sequences along with most-parsimonious VDJ recombination scenarios. In a later analysis, each TCR beta chain was defined by its CDR3 amino acid sequence together with its V-gene family, and reads without a unique V-gene family were excluded. In a later analysis, 550 to 650 highly shared, low-generation-probability nucleotide sequences were removed to address suspected cross-contamination and a sequencing artifact. In a later analysis, a clonal expansion index for each public chain was calculated from normalized within-repertoire ranks of inferred template counts. Generation probabilities in a later analysis came from a VDJ recombination model fitted to out-of-frame rearrangements, and those results were checked against IGoR. In a later analysis, TCR-TCR, TCR-HLA and TCR-CMV co-occurrence was scored with hypergeometric tests, and a repertoire-size bias correction was applied to TCR pairs. False discovery rates were estimated in a later analysis by permuting HLA or CMV assignments 20 times. In a later analysis, co-occurring TCRs were grouped using DBSCAN, with TCRdist sequence similarity added in when clustering inside HLA-allele-positive subsets. Repertoires with fewer than 30,000 or more than 120,000 public chains, plus five repertoires with anomalous nucleotide sharing, were excluded from co-occurrence clustering. TCRdb re-hosts the immuneACCESS table, in-frame sequences only. Its copies lack some clones; in the studies checked, an unresolved V gene accounts for under half of them, and the cause for the rest is not known. V, J and clone size are those of that table, while D and trimming were read from the DNA. The sample has 100,000 or so clones on record, roughly 81% of them singletons. Of the sample, roughly 1.5% is held by the ten largest clones.

This clonotype originated in a man aged 35 to 55 in good health and CMV-seronegative. The chain uses TRBV7-8 and TRBJ2-7; 14 central bases correspond to TRBD2. Input material: PBMCs. The nucleotide sequence reads as follows: TGTGCCAGCAGCCGGTCAACCGGGACTAGCGGGGGAGCCTACGAGCAGTACTTC. This sequence encodes CASSRSTGTSGGAYEQYF.